The 17 T cell receptor beta chains presented below share a single source sample, sequenced in a study of CD8 T cells in ankylosing spondylitis. In TCRdb, the 5' RACE reads were re-called with MiXCR into one record per CDR3 protein. This table has around 130,000 distinct CDR3 sequences, 9.3% appearing once. The sample was blood, either unsorted or a sorted T cell fraction (not recorded which). These receptors came from a male donor with ankylosing spondylitis or in good health (not recorded which).

This clonotype occurred a few times. The gene calls are TRBV20-1 and TRBJ2-5; D is unclear. The CDR3 is 11 residues long. The germline gives CDR1 DFQATT, CDR2 SNEGSKA (reference sequence). Trimming removed 7 bases at V and 2 bases at J, with 8 bases between. CDR3 loop: CSEGRQETQYF. CDR3 DNA sequence: TGCAGTGAAGGCAGACAAGAGACCCAGTACTTC.

A few counts support this clonotype. The chain joins TRBV7-9 to TRBJ1-1, with 7 positions matching TRBD1. CDR3 length: 13 residues. The V segment lost 5 bases and the J segment 7 bases; nucleotides outside the gene matches: 7. Germline CDR1 SEHNR, CDR2 FQNEAQ (reference sequence). CDR3 residues: CASSQGQRFEAFF. CDR3 coding DNA: TGTGCCAGCAGCCAGGGACAGAGATTTGAAGCTTTCTTT.

The table lists this clonotype with many counts. The chain employs TRBV30 and TRBJ2-1; 7 positions match TRBD2. The J segment lost 8 bases and the V segment lost 7 bases, leaving 14 bases of the junction unmatched. Germline V lookup: CDR1 GTSNPN, CDR2 SVGIG (reference sequence). There are 14 residues in the CDR3. For the CDR3, the DNA is TGTGCCTACAGTATGGCGGGAGTGCCCTATGAGCAGTTCTTC. Encoded protein: CAYSMAGVPYEQFF.

This clonotype turned up a few times. V and J are TRBV20-1 and TRBJ2-7; 7 bases are a match to TRBD1. From germline, CDR1 is DFQATT and CDR2 SNEGSKA (reference sequence). CDR3 length: 13 residues. V trimming: 6 bases; J trimming: 2 bases; junction bases outside the gene matches: 7. CDR3 DNA: TGCAGTGCGGAGAGGGACAGAGCCTACGAGCAGTACTTC. Translation: CSAERDRAYEQYF.

Ten or more counts support this clonotype. This chain joins TRBV29-1 and TRBJ2-7; tentatively, D is TRBD2 (5 bases). The CDR3 runs to 14 residues. V was clipped by 2 bases and J by 7 bases, with 18 bases between them. CDR1 and CDR2 from the germline V gene are SQVTM and ANQGSEA. The CDR3 spells CSVEMTGSKREQYF. DNA of the CDR3: TGCAGCGTTGAAATGACGGGATCGAAACGGGAGCAGTACTTC.

This clonotype was counted ten times or more. The CDR3 sequence: CASSEAYEQYF. DNA for the CDR3: TGTGCCAGCAGTGAGGCCTACGAGCAGTACTTC. The chain has TRBV25-1 and TRBJ2-7, with D unresolved. Germline CDR1 reads MGHDK; CDR2 reads SYGVNS. This CDR3 is built from 11 residues. The V and J ends lost 3 bases and 2 bases respectively, with 2 bases between them.

This clonotype was seen only a few times. J is TRBJ2-7 and V is TRBV28, with 8 positions matching TRBD2. Germline trimming cut 7 bases from V and 2 bases from J; bases unmatched to any gene: 13. The CDR3 runs 16 residues. The germline V gene has CDR1 MDHEN and CDR2 SYDVKM. The CDR3 region has the DNA TGTGCCAGCACTCCTAGGGGGACTAGTGGAACCTACGAGCAGTACTTC. The encoded protein is CASTPRGTSGTYEQYF.

In this sample, this clonotype turned up many times. The rearrangement links TRBV28 to TRBJ1-1; D ambiguous. The germline gives CDR1 MDHEN, CDR2 SYDVKM. V lost 2 bases and J lost 10, with 8 bases in between. CDR3 size: 11 residues. The CDR3 bases are TGTGCCAGCAGTTTAGGCCGGGGAGCTTTCTTT. Translated: CASSLGRGAFF.

The J gene is TRBJ2-7, the V gene TRBV20-1; D possibly corresponds to TRBD2 (5 bases). The CDR3 runs 15 residues. V lost 1 base and J 7 bases, leaving 20 bases between the germline ends. Germline V gene lookup returns CDR1 DFQATT and CDR2 SNEGSKA (reference sequence). The CDR3 region has the DNA TGCAGTGCTAGAGGGTCCGGACTCCGGACTTTGGAGCAGTACTTC. Its translation: CSARGSGLRTLEQYF.

This clonotype has a count of ten or more. This chain joins TRBV27 and TRBJ2-1, with 10 nucleotides matching TRBD2. The CDR3 contains 19 residues. The germline V gene has CDR1 MNHEY and CDR2 SMNVEV (reference sequence). J was trimmed by 5 bases and V by 5 bases; bases with no gene match: 18. This CDR3 is CASSPDRGLATNADNEQFF. The DNA for the CDR3 is TGTGCCAGCAGTCCCGACAGGGGACTAGCGACAAACGCAGACAATGAGCAGTTCTTC.

The sample holds many counts of this clonotype. This chain connects TRBV20-1 to TRBJ2-5; 7 bases fit TRBD1. Germline values: CDR1 DFQATT, CDR2 SNEGSKA (reference sequence). The CDR3 is 12 residues long. After removal of 7 bases from V and 5 bases from J, the junction contained 7 bases not matched to a gene. The CDR3 is CSVPGQLETQYF. The CDR3 DNA is TGCAGTGTTCCGGGACAGTTGGAGACCCAGTACTTC.

Worth noting for this clonotype: A read error may be the cause here, since a much bigger clone is one base away. This rearrangement joins TRBV7-9 to TRBJ2-7, with TRBD1 matching over 12 bases. The V segment lost 5 bases and the J segment 9 bases; nucleotides outside the gene matches: 14. This CDR3 spans 16 amino acids. Germline lookup yields CDR1 SEHNR and CDR2 FQNEAQ (reference sequence). This CDR3 is CASSTAQGQGAWGQYF. The CDR3 region has the DNA TGTGCCAGCAGCACCGCCCAGGGACAGGGGGCTTGGGGGCAGTACTTC.

This clonotype was recorded at least ten times. The V and J genes are TRBV7-2 and TRBJ2-5; possibly TRBD2 for D (5 bases). The CDR3 sequence is 15 residues long. The V and J ends lost 1 base and 5 bases respectively, with 14 bases between them. Germline V gene sequence: CDR1 SGHTA, CDR2 FQGNSA. The CDR3 region has the DNA TGTGCCAGCAGCTTAGGGATCACCAGAGGGGAGACCCAGTACTTC. Translation gives CASSLGITRGETQYF.

V is TRBV27 and J is TRBJ2-7; D is unclear. V was pared by 4 bases and J by 3 bases, with 10 bases between. CDR3 length equals 13 residues. Germline V gene data show CDR1 as MNHEY and CDR2 as SMNVEV (reference sequence). This chain's CDR3 is CASSSPPVYEQYF. The DNA for the CDR3 is TGTGCCAGCAGTTCCCCCCCGGTCTACGAGCAGTACTTC.

This clonotype was counted many times. The chain couples TRBV20-1 to TRBJ1-1; D gene ambiguous. Trimming took 1 base from V and 0 from J, leaving 9 bases between them. CDR3 size: 14 residues. CDR1 is DFQATT, CDR2 SNEGSKA, per germline (reference sequence). The CDR3 bases are TGCAGTGCTAGAGCAAAGGAGTTGAACACTGAAGCTTTCTTT. Its protein is CSARAKELNTEAFF.

The gene calls are TRBV6-2 or TRBV6-3 and TRBJ1-2, with D uncertain. Germline lookup yields CDR1 MNHEY and CDR2 SVGEGT. Trimming cost V 7 bases and J 3 bases, with 12 bases left between them. This CDR3 is built from 13 residues. The CDR3 here is CASTDTGYYGYTF. The DNA for the CDR3 is TGTGCCAGCACCGATACGGGATACTATGGCTACACCTTC.

In this sample, this clonotype turned up many times. This chain links TRBV20-1 with TRBJ2-1; 11 positions agree with TRBD2. This CDR3 is built from 16 residues. CDR1 DFQATT and CDR2 SNEGSKA come from the germline V gene (reference sequence). The trim removed 3 bases at V and 3 bases at J, leaving 7 bases unmatched. The CDR3 sequence is CSARDPLAGVYNEQFF. CDR3 sequence (DNA): TGCAGTGCTAGGGACCCACTAGCGGGAGTCTACAATGAGCAGTTCTTC.